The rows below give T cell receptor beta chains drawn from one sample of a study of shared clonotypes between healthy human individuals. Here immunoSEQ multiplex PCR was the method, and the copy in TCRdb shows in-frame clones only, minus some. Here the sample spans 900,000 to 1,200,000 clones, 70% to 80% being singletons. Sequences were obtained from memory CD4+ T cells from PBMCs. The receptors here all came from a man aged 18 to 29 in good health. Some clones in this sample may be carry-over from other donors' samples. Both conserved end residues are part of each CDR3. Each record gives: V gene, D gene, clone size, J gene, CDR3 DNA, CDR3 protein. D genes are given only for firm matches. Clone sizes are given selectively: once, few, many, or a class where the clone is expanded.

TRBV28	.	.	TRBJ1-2	TGTGCCAGCAGTCGGCAGGGGAACTATGGCTACACCTTC	CASSRQGNYGYTF
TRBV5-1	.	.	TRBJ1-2	TGCGCCAGCAGCTTGGTTACAGGCGGGGGCTATGGCTACACCTTC	CASSLVTGGGYGYTF
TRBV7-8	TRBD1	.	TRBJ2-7	TGTGCCAGTCTGCGGGGACAGGGGTACGAGCAGTACTTC	CASLRGQGYEQYF
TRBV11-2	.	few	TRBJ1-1	TGTGCCAGCAGCTTCCAGGAGAACACTGAAGCTTTCTTT	CASSFQENTEAFF
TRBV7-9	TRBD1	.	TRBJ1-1	TGTGCCAGCAGCCCTACGGGACAGAGGAGTTTCTTT	CASSPTGQRSFF
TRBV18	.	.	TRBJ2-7	TGTGCCAGCTCACCAGGGGGACTCGTATTATCCGCCTACGAGCAGTACTTC	CASSPGGLVLSAYEQYF
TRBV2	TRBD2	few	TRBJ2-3	TGTGCCAGCAGACTCAGGGGGGCTAGCGGGAGGGCAGCGACAGATACGCAGTATTTT	CASRLRGASGRAATDTQYF
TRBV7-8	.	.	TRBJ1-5	TGTGCCAGCAGCGCCGGGGGACAGCCCCAGCATTTT	CASSAGGQPQHF
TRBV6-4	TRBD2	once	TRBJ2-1	TGTGCCAGCAGTGACGCCGGGAGGGCCATAGATGAGCAGTTCTTC	CASSDAGRAIDEQFF
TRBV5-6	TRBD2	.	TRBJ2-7	TGTGCCAGCAGCTTGGCTCGGACCGCGGGGGACTACGAGCAGTACTTC	CASSLARTAGDYEQYF
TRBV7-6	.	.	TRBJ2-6	TGTGCCAGCAGCCAACCTTCGAAGGCCAACGTCCTGACTTTC	CASSQPSKANVLTF
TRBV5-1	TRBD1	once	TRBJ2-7	TGCGCCAGCAGCTTGGACGGGACAGGTGGATACGAGCAGTACTTC	CASSLDGTGGYEQYF
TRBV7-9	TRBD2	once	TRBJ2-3	TGTGCCAGCAGCTCGACTAGCGGGCGAACGCAGTATTTT	CASSSTSGRTQYF
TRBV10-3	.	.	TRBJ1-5	TGTGCCATCAGGGGACTCGCGGGAGAAGCCCAGCATTTT	CAIRGLAGEAQHF
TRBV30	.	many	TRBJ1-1	TGTGCCTGGAGGCAGGGTCCCACTGAAGCTTTCTTT	CAWRQGPTEAFF
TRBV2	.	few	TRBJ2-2	TGTGCCAGCAGTGAAGTGGGCACCGGGGAGCTGTTTTTT	CASSEVGTGELFF
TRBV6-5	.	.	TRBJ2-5	TGTGCCAGCAGTAACCGACCGGAGACCCAGTACTTC	CASSNRPETQYF
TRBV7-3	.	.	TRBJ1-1	TGTGCCAGCAGCCTACAGGGCATGAACACTGAAGCTTTCTTT	CASSLQGMNTEAFF
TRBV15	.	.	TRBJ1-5	TGTGCCACCAGCAGACAGGGGATCGGCGATCAGCCCCAGCATTTT	CATSRQGIGDQPQHF
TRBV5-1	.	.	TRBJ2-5	TGCGCCAGCAGCTTGGCAACTATACAAGAGACCCAGTACTTC	CASSLATIQETQYF
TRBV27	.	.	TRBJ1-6	TGTGCCACTCCGGGACGGCTTAATTCACCCCTCCACTTT	CATPGRLNSPLHF
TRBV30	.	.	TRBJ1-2	TGTGCCTTGTTAAGAGCAGGGACTTATGGCTACACCTTC	CALLRAGTYGYTF
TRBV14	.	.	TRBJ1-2	TGTGCCAGCAGCCAAGATCTTCTCCCTACGGACGTCTATGGCTACACCTTC	CASSQDLLPTDVYGYTF
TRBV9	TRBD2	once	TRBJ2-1	TGTGCCAGCAGCGTAGTGCCTAGCGGGGTGGGTGAGCAGTTCTTC	CASSVVPSGVGEQFF
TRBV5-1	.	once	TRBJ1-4	TGCGCCAGCCGGACGGGGGGTAATGAAAAACTGTTTTTT	CASRTGGNEKLFF
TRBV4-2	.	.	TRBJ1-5	TGTGCCAGCAGCCAAGACAGGAAAGATCAGCCCCAGCATTTT	CASSQDRKDQPQHF
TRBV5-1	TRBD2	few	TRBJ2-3	TGCGCCAGCAGCCGGGAGGGGCCTGGCGATACGCAGTATTTT	CASSREGPGDTQYF
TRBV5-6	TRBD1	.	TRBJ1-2	TGTGCCAGCAGCTCACAGGGGATTATTGGCGGCTACACCTTC	CASSSQGIIGGYTF
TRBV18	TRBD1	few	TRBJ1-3	TGTGCCAGCTTAGCCGACAGGGGAGCTGGAAACACCATATATTTT	CASLADRGAGNTIYF
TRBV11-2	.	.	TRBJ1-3	TGTGCCAGCAGCTTAGGAGCAGCCAGCTCTGGAAACACCATATATTTT	CASSLGAASSGNTIYF
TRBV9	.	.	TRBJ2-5	TGTGCCAGCAGCCCGCTTGAGGGTGCAGAGACCCAGTACTTC	CASSPLEGAETQYF
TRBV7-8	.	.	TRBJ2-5	TGTGCCAGCAGCCCCCCCGGAGCCCGGGGGTTCCAGTACTTC	CASSPPGARGFQYF
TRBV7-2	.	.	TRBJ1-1	TGTGCCAGCAGCCCGTGGGGGGGGGACACTGAAGCTTTCTTT	CASSPWGGDTEAFF
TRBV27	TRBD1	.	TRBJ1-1	TGTGCCAGCAGTCGTTCCATGGGACAGCCGACTGAAGCTTTCTTT	CASSRSMGQPTEAFF
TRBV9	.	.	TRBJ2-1	TGTGCCAGCAGCGAATCGGGCGGCACCTACAATGAGCAGTTCTTC	CASSESGGTYNEQFF
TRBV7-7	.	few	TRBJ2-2	TGTGCCAGCAGCCCCCGACCAGGGTACGGCGGGGAGCTGTTTTTT	CASSPRPGYGGELFF
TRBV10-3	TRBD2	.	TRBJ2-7	TGTGCCATGGGGGGGGGACTAGCGGGAGAACGCCGCCACGAGCAGTACTTC	CAMGGGLAGERRHEQYF
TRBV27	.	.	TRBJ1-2	TGTGCCAGCAGTTTCAACAGCGGATCCTATGGCTACACCTTC	CASSFNSGSYGYTF
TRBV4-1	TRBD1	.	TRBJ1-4	TGCGCCAGCAGCCTAACCGGGACAGGGGCTGAAAAACTGTTTTTT	CASSLTGTGAEKLFF
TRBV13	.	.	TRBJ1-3	TGTGCCAGCAGCCTTGGGACCCCACTAGCTGGAAACACCATATATTTT	CASSLGTPLAGNTIYF
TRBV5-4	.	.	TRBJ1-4	TGTGCCAGCAGCTTAAACTTCGACAAACTGTTTTTT	CASSLNFDKLFF
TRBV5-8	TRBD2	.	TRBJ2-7	TGTGCCAGCAGCCCGGCGGGGGTTTACGAGCAGTACTTC	CASSPAGVYEQYF
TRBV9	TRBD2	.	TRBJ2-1	TGTGCCAGCAGCGTAGCCCAGCGGGAGGGCAATGAGCAGTTCTTC	CASSVAQREGNEQFF
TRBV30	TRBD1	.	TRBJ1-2	TGTGCCTGGGGCCAGGGGACAGGGGTAGGCTACACCTTC	CAWGQGTGVGYTF
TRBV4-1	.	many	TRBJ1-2	TGCGCCAGCAGCCAAGAGATGAGGCCAGGGCTTGGTGTTAACTATGGCTACACCTTC	CASSQEMRPGLGVNYGYTF
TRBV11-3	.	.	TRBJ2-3	TGTGCCAGCAGCTTGGGGGGAGTCAACACAGATACGCAGTATTTT	CASSLGGVNTDTQYF
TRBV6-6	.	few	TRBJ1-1	TGTGCCAGCAGTTTTCGCCCCTTAGAGTCCCAGGCTTTCTTT	CASSFRPLESQAFF
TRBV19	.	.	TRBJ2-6	TGTGCCAGTAGATCGGGTAACGGGGCCAACGTCCTGACTTTC	CASRSGNGANVLTF
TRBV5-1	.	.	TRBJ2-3	TGCGCCAGCACCACAACAGGGTGGATAGGAGATACGCAGTATTTT	CASTTTGWIGDTQYF